This T cell receptor (beta chain) comes out of a study of blood T cell repertoires in COVID-19. The CDR3 loop spans 17 amino acids. The germline gives CDR1 SGHTA, CDR2 FQGNSA. The germline V and J ends were trimmed by 1 base and 5 bases, with 20 bases remaining between them. Measured with immunoSEQ multiplex PCR; TCRdb has only the in-frame clones, and not every one. The table lists some 200,000 clones, about 90% of them singletons. The material sequenced was PBMCs or T cells enriched from blood (not recorded which). The source is a woman in her late teens or twenties who had recovered from COVID-19. The chain combines TRBV7-2 with TRBJ1-2; D perhaps matches TRBD1 (5 bases). The CDR3 DNA is TGTGCCAGCAGCTTAGGCGGGGTAGGGACGGAGACTTATGGCTACACCTTC. Its protein product is CASSLGGVGTETYGYTF.